The present T cell receptor (beta chain) was sequenced within a study of cytomegalovirus exposure and HLA in healthy donors. Findings of the study overall: Cytomegalovirus status was reportedly diagnosed by the classifier with high sensitivity and specificity.

The CDR3 runs 14 residues. The V and J ends lost 0 bases and 1 base respectively, with 7 bases between them. Germline lookup yields CDR1 SQVTM and CDR2 ANQGSEA. The sample holds one count of this clone. The antigen is unknown. Primers included in the PCR were 60 Vbeta and 13 Jbeta primers. Method: immunoSEQ multiplex PCR; TCRdb's copy keeps in-frame clones and lacks some. The sample has over 50,000 clones, 80% to 90% seen once. Sample: PBMCs. The V and J genes are TRBV29-1 and TRBJ1-3, with D hard to call. This TCR derives from a man aged 18 to 30 in good health and CMV-seronegative. CDR3 in amino acids: CSVEDGKSGNTIYF. As DNA, the CDR3 is TGCAGCGTTGAAGACGGGAAGTCTGGAAACACCATATATTTT.